These 10 T cell receptor beta chains share one sample of origin, sequenced in a study of blood T cells in healthy people across ages. The use of a sample-barcoded 5' primer and a J-beta primer mix characterized a second PCR of about 7 to 12 cycles. TCRdb passed the 5' RACE reads through MiXCR, listing each CDR3 protein once. Of hundreds of thousands of distinct CDR3 sequences listed, roughly 32% were seen once; the top ten hold 15% to 17%. The sample taken for sequencing was blood. Receptors were obtained from a woman at least 80 years old in good health.

This clonotype was seen ten or more times. This chain connects TRBV12-3 or TRBV12-4 to TRBJ1-2; a possible D gene is TRBD1 (5 bases). There are 11 residues in the CDR3. Trimming shortened V by 5 bases and J by 8 bases, and 9 bases separated the two germline ends. The CDR3 reads CASSPTGGYTF. The CDR3 DNA sequence: TGTGCCAGCAGTCCAACAGGAGGCTACACCTTC.

The V and J genes are TRBV12-3 or TRBV12-4 and TRBJ1-2; D is ambiguous. V lost 3 bases and J lost 5, with 10 bases in between. The CDR3 consists of 13 residues. In nucleotides, the CDR3 is TGTGCCAGCAGTTTTAGGACGTTGTATGGCTACACCTTC. It specifies CASSFRTLYGYTF.

The chain uses TRBV20-1 and TRBJ1-6; the D gene is possibly TRBD1 (5 bases). The CDR3 has 13 residues. CDR1 and CDR2 from the germline V gene are DFQATT and SNEGSKA (reference sequence). The CDR3 DNA sequence: TGCAATGGGTTGGGGGGGGGAGGTTCACCCCTCCACTTT. As protein: CNGLGGGGSPLHF.

In this sample, this clonotype turned up many times. J is TRBJ2-5 and V is TRBV6-5; possible D gene TRBD2, 5 bases. CDR3 length equals 13 residues. Trimming took off 6 bases at V and 6 bases at J, with 14 bases between the two ends. Looked up from germline, CDR1 is MNHEY and CDR2 is SVGAGI. CDR3 sequence reads: CASSDRPGKTQYF. The CDR3 DNA sequence: TGTGCCAGCAGCGACCGGCCCGGGAAGACCCAGTACTTC.

This sequence joins TRBV6-2 or TRBV6-3 and TRBJ2-2; D ambiguous. This CDR3 spans 15 amino acids. The germline V gene encodes CDR1 MNHEY and CDR2 SVGEGT. The V end was cut by 1 base, the J end by 6 bases, with 12 bases between. The CDR3 loop is CASSYLVAVSGELFF. Written as DNA, the CDR3 is TGTGCCAGCAGTTACTTAGTAGCAGTGTCCGGGGAGCTGTTTTTT.

The chain combines TRBV4-2 with TRBJ1-1, with TRBD1 matching over 7 bases. This CDR3 is 13 amino acids long. Trimming took 5 bases from V and 3 from J; bases not matched to a gene: 3. Germline lookup yields CDR1 LGHNA and CDR2 YNFKEQ. This CDR3 reads CASSSGTDTEAFF. The DNA of the CDR3 is TGTGCCAGCAGCTCTGGGACAGACACTGAAGCTTTCTTT.

The rearrangement links TRBV7-2 to TRBJ1-4, with D tentatively TRBD1 (6 bases). Trimming shortened V by 4 bases and J by 8 bases, and 11 bases separated the two germline ends. This CDR3 has 13 amino acids. Germline loops: CDR1 SGHTA, CDR2 FQGNSA. The CDR3: CASSSGAREKLFF. Written as DNA, the CDR3 is TGTGCCAGCAGCTCAGGGGCGCGGGAAAAACTGTTTTTT.

In regard to this clonotype: A much larger clone differs by one base, so this may be a read error. The CDR3 loop reads CASSQEFLAGSTDTQYF. In DNA, the CDR3 is TGCGCCAGCAGCCAAGAATTCCTAGCGGGGAGCACAGATACGCAGTATTTT. The V gene is TRBV4-1, the J gene TRBJ2-3; 9 bases align to TRBD2. This CDR3 comprises 17 residues. Germline assignment: CDR1 MGHRA and CDR2 YSYEKL. V shed 0 bases, J shed 0 bases, and the junction held 4 bases outside the gene matches.

This clonotype was seen a single time. At one of its ends the junction is not consistent with the germline gene, which may arise from a read error. The V gene is TRBV9, the J gene TRBJ1-4, with a weak D call TRBD1 (6 bases). Germline V gene data show CDR1 as SGDLS and CDR2 as YYNGEE. The CDR3 is 13 residues long. The CDR3 region has the DNA TGTGGCAGCAGCTGGACAGAGAATGAAAAACTGTTTTTT. Translation gives CGSSWTENEKLFF.

This clonotype turned up a few times. A read error may explain this, as a much larger clone is one base away. The CDR3 protein is CASSTRDSYGQYF. The CDR3 DNA follows: TGCGCCAGCAGCACCAGGGACAGTTACGGGCAGTACTTC. The chain uses TRBV5-1 and TRBJ2-7; 7 bases align to TRBD1. This CDR3 region has 13 residues. CDR1 is SGHRS and CDR2 is YFSETQ in the germline V gene.